One and the same sample provided the 28 T cell receptor beta chains below, sequenced in a study of blood T cell repertoires in COVID-19. The method was immunoSEQ multiplex PCR; TCRdb's version includes in-frame clones alone and lacks a portion of them. The sample holds tens of thousands of clones, approximately 85% seen once. The sample consisted of peripheral blood. Receptors originate from a human donor in a cohort sampled during active COVID-19.

CDR3 in DNA: TGTGCCAGCAGCGTGGGGGGGAACTCCTACAATGAGCAGTTCTTC. As protein: CASSVGGNSYNEQFF. The rearrangement uses TRBV9 and TRBJ2-1; 7 bases agree with TRBD2. CDR3 length equals 15 residues. Germline V CDR1 and CDR2: SGDLS, YYNGEE. Trimming cost V 2 bases and J 0 bases; bases outside gene matches: 2.

V and J are TRBV5-8 and TRBJ2-3, with 8 bases identical to TRBD1. Germline-derived CDR1 and CDR2 are SGHTS and YDEGEE. V lost 0 bases and J lost 3; bases outside the gene matches: 6. The CDR3 totals 16 residues. CDR3 DNA: TGTGCCAGCAGCTTGGCCAGGGGGCACATTACAGATACGCAGTATTTT. This gives the protein CASSLARGHITDTQYF.

This clone has a handful of counts. The chain links TRBV15 to TRBJ1-5, with 8 bases fitting TRBD1. The trim removed 5 bases at V and 6 bases at J, leaving 3 bases unmatched. CDR3 length: 13 residues. Germline V gene lookup returns CDR1 LNHNV and CDR2 YYDKDF (reference sequence). The CDR3 region has the DNA TGTGCCACCAGCCTAGACAGGGGTCAGCCCCAGCATTTT. This encodes CATSLDRGQPQHF.

The chain carries TRBV15 and TRBJ2-1; 7 bases are shared with TRBD1. V trimming: 5 bases; J trimming: 4 bases; junction bases outside the gene matches: 5. Germline V lookup: CDR1 LNHNV, CDR2 YYDKDF (reference sequence). There are 14 residues in the CDR3. The CDR3 loop reads CATSGKGQYNEQFF. CDR3 nucleotides: TGTGCCACCAGCGGCAAGGGACAGTACAATGAGCAGTTCTTC.

The sample holds one count of this clone. This chain connects TRBV4-3 to TRBJ1-1; TRBD1 agrees at 9 bases. Germline loops: CDR1 LGHNA, CDR2 YSLEER. The V gene end was trimmed by 5 bases and the J gene end by 0 bases; junction bases not matched to a gene: 7. The CDR3 totals 16 residues. CDR3 sequence: CASSKGTGNMNTEAFF. The DNA of the CDR3 is TGCGCCAGCAGCAAGGGGACAGGGAATATGAACACTGAAGCTTTCTTT.

V is TRBV5-4 and J is TRBJ1-5; 7 bases agree with TRBD1. This CDR3 is 15 amino acids long. The V and J ends lost 1 base and 1 base, in that order; junction bases with no gene match: 2. Per germline, CDR1 SGHNT and CDR2 YYREEE (reference sequence). The CDR3 is CASSLKGASNQPQHF. In nucleotides, the CDR3 is TGTGCCAGCAGCTTGAAGGGGGCGAGCAATCAGCCCCAGCATTTT.

V usage is TRBV27 and J usage is TRBJ2-7; the D gene is possibly TRBD1 (5 bases). Germline V lookup: CDR1 MNHEY, CDR2 SMNVEV (reference sequence). The V end lost 0 bases, the J end lost 3 bases, and 12 bases lay between the germline ends. The CDR3 is made up of 15 amino acids. CDR3 coding DNA: TGTGCCAGCAGTTTATCAGGGGTAGTTAGCTACGAGCAGTACTTC. Translating it yields CASSLSGVVSYEQYF.

This chain connects TRBV7-3 to TRBJ2-7, with 7 bases that match TRBD2. The V and J ends lost 6 bases and 3 bases, in that order; junction bases with no gene match: 8. The CDR3 consists of 14 residues. Per the germline V gene, CDR1 is SGHTA and CDR2 is FQGTGA. CDR3 loop: CASSRSGAYYEQYF. The CDR3 nucleotides read TGTGCCAGCAGTCGGAGCGGGGCCTACTACGAGCAGTACTTC.

On this clone itself: The sample holds other DNA sequences that translate to the same CDR3. The rearrangement joins TRBV9 to TRBJ1-1, with TRBD1 matching 12 bases. The CDR3 runs 16 residues. V lost 2 bases to trimming and J lost 0 bases; unmatched junction nucleotides: 2. Germline V gene data show CDR1 as SGDLS and CDR2 as YYNGEE. The CDR3 bases are TGTGCCAGCAGCGTGGGGACAGGGGGCCTGAACACTGAAGCTTTCTTT. Amino acid sequence: CASSVGTGGLNTEAFF.

The rearrangement joins TRBV18 to TRBJ1-2; unclear D gene. V was pared by 5 bases and J by 4 bases, with 20 bases between. The CDR3 contains 16 residues. Looked up from germline, CDR1 is KGHSH and CDR2 is LQKENI. The CDR3 loop reads CASSENVRPLLYGYTF. The CDR3 DNA is TGTGCCAGCTCAGAGAATGTCAGGCCATTACTCTATGGCTACACCTTC.

Concerning this clone: At the DNA level, this CDR3 is encoded by other sequences in the same sample as well. V is TRBV5-1 and J is TRBJ1-1; 10 bases line up with TRBD1. Germline-derived CDR1 and CDR2 are SGHRS and YFSETQ. The CDR3 is 14 amino acids. V was pared by 2 bases and J by 5 bases, with 3 bases of the junction left unmatched. CDR3 in DNA: TGCGCCAGCAGCTTAGGACAGGGGGGGACTGAAGCTTTCTTT. Its translation is CASSLGQGGTEAFF.

The V and J genes are TRBV10-3 and TRBJ2-1, with 14 bases lining up with TRBD2. There are 17 residues in the CDR3. V shed 8 bases, J shed 4 bases, and the junction held 10 bases outside the gene matches. Germline assignment: CDR1 ENHRY and CDR2 SYGVKD. The CDR3 nucleotides are TGTGCCATCCGGGGACAGGGGACTAGCGGGAGATACAATGAGCAGTTCTTC. Its translation: CAIRGQGTSGRYNEQFF.

In nucleotides, the CDR3 is TGTGCTAGTGCTAGCGACAGCACAGATACGCAGTATTTT. It yields the protein CASASDSTDTQYF. This chain links TRBV12-5 with TRBJ2-3; tentatively, D is TRBD2 (6 bases). CDR1 LGHNT and CDR2 FRNRAP come from the germline V gene. The CDR3 runs to 13 residues. The germline V and J ends were trimmed by 7 bases and 0 bases, with 8 bases remaining between them.

This clone was found many times. The gene calls are TRBV10-3 and TRBJ1-1, with D perhaps matching TRBD1 (6 bases). V lost 6 bases and J 1 base, leaving 6 bases between the germline ends. The CDR3 extends over 12 amino acids. CDR1 ENHRY and CDR2 SYGVKD come from the germline V gene. The CDR3 coding sequence is TGTGCCATCAGACAGGGGAACACTGAAGCTTTCTTT. Translating it yields CAIRQGNTEAFF.

The rearrangement links TRBV5-1 to TRBJ2-3, with 8 bases that match TRBD1. V shed 0 bases, J shed 8 bases, and the junction held 20 bases outside the gene matches. The germline V gene has CDR1 SGHRS and CDR2 YFSETQ. The CDR3 extends over 19 amino acids. DNA of the CDR3: TGCGCCAGCAGCTTGGGCCTCGTAGGACAGGGAGAAAGGCGGGGTACGCAGTATTTT. This codes for CASSLGLVGQGERRGTQYF.

The genes are TRBV30 and TRBJ1-2; perhaps TRBD1 as D (6 bases). Germline CDR1 is GTSNPN and CDR2 is SVGIG (reference sequence). This CDR3 has 13 residues. V was trimmed by 5 bases and J by 7 bases, leaving 17 bases between them. The CDR3 sequence is CAWETQGLGGYTF. DNA for the CDR3: TGTGCCTGGGAAACCCAGGGGCTTGGTGGCTACACCTTC.

The genes are TRBV3-1 (or the pseudogene TRBV3-2) and TRBJ2-1; D is perhaps TRBD2 (5 bases). Germline CDR1 reads LGHDT; CDR2 reads YNNKEL (reference sequence). Between the trimmed V and J ends, which lost 0 bases and 8 bases, there was a span of 8 bases. The CDR3 length is 13 residues. CDR3: CASSQDWRDEQFF. The CDR3 DNA is TGTGCCAGCAGCCAAGATTGGCGGGATGAGCAGTTCTTC.

The chain has TRBV7-8 and TRBJ1-2; 9 bases agree with TRBD1. Germline CDR1 SGHVS, CDR2 FQNEAQ. The CDR3 consists of 14 residues. The trim removed 2 bases at V and 7 bases at J, leaving 5 bases unmatched. The CDR3 sequence: CASSLSQGATGYTF. Here the CDR3 DNA reads TGTGCCAGCAGCTTATCACAGGGGGCCACTGGCTACACCTTC.

The V gene is TRBV4-3, the J gene TRBJ2-3; 9 bases are a match to TRBD2. The V gene end was trimmed by 1 base and the J gene end by 0 bases; junction bases not matched to a gene: 8. Germline-derived CDR1 and CDR2 are LGHNA and YSLEER. The CDR3 consists of 18 residues. The CDR3 here is CASSQVGLAGPSTDTQYF. The CDR3 nucleotides are TGCGCCAGCAGCCAAGTGGGGCTAGCGGGGCCTAGCACAGATACGCAGTATTTT.

The CDR3 region is CASSLSFTGELFF. The CDR3 DNA reads TGTGCCAGCAGTCTGAGTTTCACCGGGGAGCTGTTTTTT. The chain has TRBV6-5 and TRBJ2-2, with D unclear. Germline lookup yields CDR1 MNHEY and CDR2 SVGAGI. The CDR3 totals 13 residues. Between the trimmed V and J ends, which lost 5 bases and 4 bases, there was a span of 8 bases.

The chain has TRBV9 and TRBJ2-1; TRBD1 might be the D (5 bases). The germline gives CDR1 SGDLS, CDR2 YYNGEE. This CDR3 region has 15 residues. V lost 3 bases and J lost 3, with 13 bases in between. The CDR3 loop reads CASSAIDSHYNEQFF. The DNA of the CDR3 is TGTGCCAGCAGCGCCATTGACAGCCACTACAATGAGCAGTTCTTC.

CDR3 sequence reads: CASSLRDGSVGGYTF. The CDR3 nucleotides read TGTGCCAGCAGCTTGCGGGACGGATCAGTGGGAGGCTACACCTTC. The chain links TRBV7-2 to TRBJ1-2; D possibly corresponds to TRBD1 (5 bases). CDR1 is SGHTA and CDR2 is FQGNSA in the germline V gene. CDR3 length: 15 residues. V gave up 3 bases and J gave up 8 bases, with 19 bases separating them.

V is TRBV7-3 and J is TRBJ2-7; 7 bases match TRBD2. CDR1 and CDR2 (germline): SGHTA, FQGTGA. CDR3 length: 14 amino acids. V shed 4 bases and J 0 bases; nucleotides not matched to a gene: 3. The CDR3 sequence: CASSSWDYSYEQYF. CDR3 coding DNA: TGTGCCAGCAGCTCCTGGGACTACTCCTACGAGCAGTACTTC.

This chain links TRBV28 with TRBJ2-1; 7 bases map to TRBD1. The J segment lost 2 bases and the V segment lost 7 bases, leaving 11 bases of the junction unmatched. Germline V gene data show CDR1 as MDHEN and CDR2 as SYDVKM. The CDR3 is 16 residues long. CDR3 protein: CASKPSTGYAYNEQFF. DNA of the CDR3: TGTGCCAGCAAACCCTCGACAGGGTATGCCTACAATGAGCAGTTCTTC.

The chain links TRBV5-8 to TRBJ2-2, with D possibly TRBD1 on 5 matching bases. Deletions cut 4 bases from V and 0 bases from J, with 10 bases between. CDR3 length equals 15 residues. The V gene's germline CDR1 is SGHTS and CDR2 YDEGEE. The CDR3, as DNA: TGTGCCAGCAGCCCCCGCAGGGCGAACACCGGGGAGCTGTTTTTT. Its translation is CASSPRRANTGELFF.

This chain joins TRBV4-2 and TRBJ2-5, with 10 bases that match TRBD1. J lost 5 bases, V lost 4 bases, and 7 bases had no gene match. This CDR3 has 15 amino acids. CDR1 and CDR2 from the germline V gene are LGHNA and YNFKEQ. The CDR3 DNA sequence: TGTGCCAGCAGCCCGGACAGGGGGGCGAGGGAGACCCAGTACTTC. Residues: CASSPDRGARETQYF.

This chain connects TRBV27 to TRBJ2-7, with TRBD1 matching over 10 bases. The J segment lost 2 bases and the V segment lost 5 bases, leaving 6 bases of the junction unmatched. Germline CDR1 MNHEY, CDR2 SMNVEV (reference sequence). This CDR3 has 15 amino acids. The CDR3 loop is CASSITGTGAYEQYF. The CDR3 DNA is TGTGCCAGCAGTATCACCGGGACAGGGGCCTACGAGCAGTACTTC.

This clone appeared a few times. V gene TRBV9 combines with J gene TRBJ2-7; 7 nucleotides line up with TRBD1. The CDR3 covers 15 residues. With 0 bases clipped from V and 0 bases from J, the junction kept 3 bases outside the gene matches. Germline V CDR1 and CDR2: SGDLS, YYNGEE. CDR3 sequence (DNA): TGTGCCAGCAGCGTAGGGGACAGCCTCTCCTACGAGCAGTACTTC. Protein product: CASSVGDSLSYEQYF.